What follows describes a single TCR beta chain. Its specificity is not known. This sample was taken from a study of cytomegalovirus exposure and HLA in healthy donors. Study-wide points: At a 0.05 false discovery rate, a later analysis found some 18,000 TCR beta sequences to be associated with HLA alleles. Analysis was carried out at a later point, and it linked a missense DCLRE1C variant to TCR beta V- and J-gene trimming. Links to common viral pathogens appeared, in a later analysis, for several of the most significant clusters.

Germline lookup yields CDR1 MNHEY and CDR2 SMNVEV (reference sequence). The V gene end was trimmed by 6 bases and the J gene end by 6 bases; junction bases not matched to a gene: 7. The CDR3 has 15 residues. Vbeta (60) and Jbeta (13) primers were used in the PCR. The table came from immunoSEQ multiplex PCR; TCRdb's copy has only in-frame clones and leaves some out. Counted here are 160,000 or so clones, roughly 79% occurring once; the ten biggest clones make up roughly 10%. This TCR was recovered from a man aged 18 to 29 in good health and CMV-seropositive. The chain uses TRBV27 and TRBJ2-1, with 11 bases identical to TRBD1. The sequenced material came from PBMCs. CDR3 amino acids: CASSPGQGAGNEQFF. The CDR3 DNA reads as TGTGCCAGCAGCCCCGGACAGGGGGCTGGCAATGAGCAGTTCTTC.